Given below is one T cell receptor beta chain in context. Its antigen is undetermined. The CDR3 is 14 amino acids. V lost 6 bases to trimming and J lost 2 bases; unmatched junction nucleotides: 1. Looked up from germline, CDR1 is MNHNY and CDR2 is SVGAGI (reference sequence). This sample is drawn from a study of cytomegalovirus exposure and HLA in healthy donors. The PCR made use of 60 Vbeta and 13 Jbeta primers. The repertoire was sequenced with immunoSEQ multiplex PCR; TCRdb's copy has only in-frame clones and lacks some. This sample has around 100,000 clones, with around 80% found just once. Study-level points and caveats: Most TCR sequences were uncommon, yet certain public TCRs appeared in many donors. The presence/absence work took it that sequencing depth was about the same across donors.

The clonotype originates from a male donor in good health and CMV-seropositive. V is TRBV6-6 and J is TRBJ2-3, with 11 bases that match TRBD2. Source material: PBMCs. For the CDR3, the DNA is TGTGCCAGCAGGACTAGCGGGGACACAGATACGCAGTATTTT. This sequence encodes CASRTSGDTDTQYF.